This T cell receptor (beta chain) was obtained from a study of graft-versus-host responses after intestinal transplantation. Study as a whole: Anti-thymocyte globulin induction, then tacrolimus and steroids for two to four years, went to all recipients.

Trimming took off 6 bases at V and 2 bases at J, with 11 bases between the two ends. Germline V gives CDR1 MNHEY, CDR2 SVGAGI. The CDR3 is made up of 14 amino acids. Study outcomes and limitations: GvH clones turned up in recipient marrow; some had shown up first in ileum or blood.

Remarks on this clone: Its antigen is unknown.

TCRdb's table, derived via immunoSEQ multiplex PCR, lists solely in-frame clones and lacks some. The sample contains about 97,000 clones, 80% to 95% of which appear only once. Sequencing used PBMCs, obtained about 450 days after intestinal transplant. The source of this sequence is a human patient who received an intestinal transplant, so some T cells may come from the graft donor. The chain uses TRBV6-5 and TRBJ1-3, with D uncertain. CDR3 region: CASRSGRTGNTIYF. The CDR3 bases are TGTGCCAGCAGATCCGGTAGGACTGGAAACACCATATATTTT.